In this sample, the clone carrying this T cell receptor (beta chain) turned up a few times. Its antigen remains unidentified. The data originate from a study of cytomegalovirus exposure and HLA in healthy donors. V dropped 5 bases and J dropped 0 bases, with 9 bases sitting between them. CDR1 is SGHTA and CDR2 is FQGNSA in the germline V gene. The CDR3 is 14 amino acids. General study points: A later analysis found common viral pathogens apparently linked to several of the most significant clusters.

13 Jbeta primers and 60 Vbeta primers were used for the PCR. Here immunoSEQ multiplex PCR was the method, and the copy in TCRdb shows in-frame clones only, minus some. The table lists around 140,000 clones, 75% to 80% of them singletons. The chain couples TRBV7-2 to TRBJ2-3; D not certain. Sequencing was carried out using PBMCs. The TCR was taken from a male donor in good health and CMV-seronegative. CDR3 region: CASSRDGSTDTQYF. In nucleotides, the CDR3 is TGTGCCAGCAGCCGAGACGGGAGCACAGATACGCAGTATTTT.